This T cell receptor (beta chain) was recorded in a study of T cells in Graves' hyperthyroidism and ophthalmopathy. In its sample, this clonotype was seen a few times. Its antigen remains unknown. Researchers took RNA transcripts and amplified the TCR beta CDR3 regions from them. Primed by the HTBI set, a first-round RT-PCR was run on the TCR CDR3. TCRdb re-called the multiplex PCR reads through MiXCR, storing one row per CDR3 protein. The table lists approximately 300,000 distinct CDR3 sequences, 15% to 20% of them singletons. V shed 5 bases and J 2 bases; nucleotides not matched to a gene: 10. The CDR3 loop spans 15 amino acids. The germline gives CDR1 DFQATT, CDR2 SNEGSKA (reference sequence). Findings and limits, study-wide: Most thyroid-expanded clonotypes above 0.001 were also found in blood.

The study based diagnoses on clinical symptoms, serum thyroxine and TRAb, thyroid ultrasound and orbital computed tomography. The authors obtained PBMCs from 7.5 to 10 ml of fresh peripheral blood. This chain uses TRBV20-1 with TRBJ2-5, with 8 bases fitting TRBD1. Sequencing was done on a sample of blood. This clonotype was sampled from an older woman with Graves' ophthalmopathy. CDR3 residues: CSAARGPTLQETQYF. The CDR3 region has the DNA TGCAGTGCTGCCAGGGGGCCGACTTTACAAGAGACCCAGTACTTC.